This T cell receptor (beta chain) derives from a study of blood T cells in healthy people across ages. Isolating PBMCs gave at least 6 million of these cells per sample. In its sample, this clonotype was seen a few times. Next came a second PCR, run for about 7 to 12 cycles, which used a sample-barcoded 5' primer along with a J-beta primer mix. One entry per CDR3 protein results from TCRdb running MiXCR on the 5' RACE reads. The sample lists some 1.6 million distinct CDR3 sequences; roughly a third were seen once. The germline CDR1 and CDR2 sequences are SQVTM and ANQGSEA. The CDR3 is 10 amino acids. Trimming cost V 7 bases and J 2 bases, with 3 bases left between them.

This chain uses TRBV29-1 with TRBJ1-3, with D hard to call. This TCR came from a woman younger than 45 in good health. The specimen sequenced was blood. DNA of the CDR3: TGCAGCGCGGCTGGAAACACCATATATTTT. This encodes CSAAGNTIYF.